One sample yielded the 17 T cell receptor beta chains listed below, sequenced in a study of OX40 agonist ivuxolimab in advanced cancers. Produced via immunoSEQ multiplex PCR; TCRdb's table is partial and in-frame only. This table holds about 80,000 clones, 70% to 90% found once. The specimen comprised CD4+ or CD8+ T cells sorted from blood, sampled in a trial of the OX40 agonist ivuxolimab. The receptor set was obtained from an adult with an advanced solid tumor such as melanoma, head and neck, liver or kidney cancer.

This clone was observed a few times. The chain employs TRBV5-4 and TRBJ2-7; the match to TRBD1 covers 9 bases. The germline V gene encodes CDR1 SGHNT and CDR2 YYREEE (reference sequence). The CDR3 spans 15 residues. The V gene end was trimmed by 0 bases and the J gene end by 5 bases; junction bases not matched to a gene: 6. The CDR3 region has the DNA TGTGCCAGCAGCTTGGAGAGGGACAGGGTAGACGAGCAGTACTTC. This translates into CASSLERDRVDEQYF. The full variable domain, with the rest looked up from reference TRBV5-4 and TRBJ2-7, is ETGVTQSPTHLIKTRGQQVTLRCSSQSGHNTVSWYQQALGQGPQFIFQYYREEENGRGNFPPRFSGLQFPNYSSELNVNALELDDSALYLCASSLERDRVDEQYFGPGTRLTVT.

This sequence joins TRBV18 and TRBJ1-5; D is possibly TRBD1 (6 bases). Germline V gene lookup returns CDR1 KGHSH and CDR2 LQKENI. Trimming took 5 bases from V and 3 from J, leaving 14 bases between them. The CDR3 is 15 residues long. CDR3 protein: CASSGPQGNNQPQHF. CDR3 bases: TGTGCCAGCTCAGGCCCCCAGGGGAACAATCAGCCCCAGCATTTT.

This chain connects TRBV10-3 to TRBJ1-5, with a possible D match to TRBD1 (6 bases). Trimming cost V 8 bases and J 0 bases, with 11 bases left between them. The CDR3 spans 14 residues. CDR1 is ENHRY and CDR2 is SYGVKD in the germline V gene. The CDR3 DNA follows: TGTGCCATCCACACAGGGCGTAGCAATCAGCCCCAGCATTTT. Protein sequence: CAIHTGRSNQPQHF.

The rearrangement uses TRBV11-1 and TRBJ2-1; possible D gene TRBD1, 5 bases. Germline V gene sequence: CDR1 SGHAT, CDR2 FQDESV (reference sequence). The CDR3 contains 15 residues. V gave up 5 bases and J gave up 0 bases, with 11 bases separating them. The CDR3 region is CASSGTGPSYNEQFF. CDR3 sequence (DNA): TGTGCCAGCAGCGGAACAGGTCCCTCCTACAATGAGCAGTTCTTC. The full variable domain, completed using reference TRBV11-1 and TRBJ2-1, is EAEVAQSPRYKITEKSQAVAFWCDPISGHATLYWYRQILGQGPELLVQFQDESVVDDSQLPKDRFSAERLKGVDSTLKIQPAELGDSAMYLCASSGTGPSYNEQFFGPGTRLTVL.

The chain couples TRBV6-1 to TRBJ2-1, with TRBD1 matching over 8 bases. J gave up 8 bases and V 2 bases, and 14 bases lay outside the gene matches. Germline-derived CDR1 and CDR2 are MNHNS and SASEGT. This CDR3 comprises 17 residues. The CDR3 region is CASSEITGTGFQDEQFF. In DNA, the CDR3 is TGTGCCAGCAGTGAAATAACCGGGACAGGTTTTCAGGATGAGCAGTTCTTC.

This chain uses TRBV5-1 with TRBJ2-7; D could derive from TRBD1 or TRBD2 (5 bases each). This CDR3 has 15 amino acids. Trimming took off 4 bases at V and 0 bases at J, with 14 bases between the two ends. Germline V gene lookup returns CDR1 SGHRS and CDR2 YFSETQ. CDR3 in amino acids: CASSRDGESSYEQYF. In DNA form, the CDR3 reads TGCGCCAGCAGCCGGGACGGCGAATCCTCCTACGAGCAGTACTTC.

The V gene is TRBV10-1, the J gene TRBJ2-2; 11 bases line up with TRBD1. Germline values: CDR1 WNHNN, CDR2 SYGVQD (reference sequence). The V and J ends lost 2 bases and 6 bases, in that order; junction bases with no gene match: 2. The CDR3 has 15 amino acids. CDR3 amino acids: CASSEGTGGAGELFF. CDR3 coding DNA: TGCGCCAGCAGTGAGGGGACAGGGGGTGCCGGGGAGCTGTTTTTT.

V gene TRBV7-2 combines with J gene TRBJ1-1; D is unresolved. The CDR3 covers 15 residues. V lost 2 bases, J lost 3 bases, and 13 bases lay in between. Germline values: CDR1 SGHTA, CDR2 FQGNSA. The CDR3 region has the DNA TGTGCCAGCAGCTTAACGGGTTTGGGTTACACTGAAGCTTTCTTT. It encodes CASSLTGLGYTEAFF.

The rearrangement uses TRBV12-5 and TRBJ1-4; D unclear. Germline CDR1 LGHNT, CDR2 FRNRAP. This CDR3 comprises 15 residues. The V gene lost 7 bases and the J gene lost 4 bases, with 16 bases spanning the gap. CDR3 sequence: CASAVGGRGNEKLFF. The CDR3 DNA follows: TGTGCTAGTGCCGTGGGTGGCCGAGGTAATGAAAAACTGTTTTTT.

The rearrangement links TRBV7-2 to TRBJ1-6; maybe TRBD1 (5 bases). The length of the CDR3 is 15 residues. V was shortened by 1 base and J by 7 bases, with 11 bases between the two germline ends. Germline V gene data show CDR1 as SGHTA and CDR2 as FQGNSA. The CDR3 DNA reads TGTGCCAGCAGCTTAGATCCGGGACCGAATTCACCCCTCCACTTT. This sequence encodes CASSLDPGPNSPLHF. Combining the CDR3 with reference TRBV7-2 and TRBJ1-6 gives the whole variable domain GAGVSQSPSNKVTEKGKDVELRCDPISGHTALYWYRQSLGQGLEFLIYFQGNSAPDKSGLPSDRFSAERTGGSVSTLTIQRTQQEDSAVYLCASSLDPGPNSPLHFGNGTRLTVT.

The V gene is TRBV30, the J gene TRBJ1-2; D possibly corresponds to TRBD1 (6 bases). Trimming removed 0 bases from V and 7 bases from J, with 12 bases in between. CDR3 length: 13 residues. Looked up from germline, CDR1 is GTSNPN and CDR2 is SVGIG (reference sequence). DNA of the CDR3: TGTGCCTGGAGTGTAGGGGGACCCTCTGGCTACACCTTC. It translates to CAWSVGGPSGYTF.

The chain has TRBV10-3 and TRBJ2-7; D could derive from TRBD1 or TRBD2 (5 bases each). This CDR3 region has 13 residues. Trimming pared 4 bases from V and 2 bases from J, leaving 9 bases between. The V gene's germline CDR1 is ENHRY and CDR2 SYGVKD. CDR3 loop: CAISAGTAYEQYF. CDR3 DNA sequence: TGTGCCATCAGTGCCGGGACGGCCTACGAGCAGTACTTC.

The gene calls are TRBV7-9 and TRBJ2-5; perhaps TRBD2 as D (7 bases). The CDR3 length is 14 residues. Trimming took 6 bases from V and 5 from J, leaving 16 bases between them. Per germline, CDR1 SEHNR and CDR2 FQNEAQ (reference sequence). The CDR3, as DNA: TGTGCCAGCAGTAAAGGGGGGGGCTACGAGACCCAGTACTTC. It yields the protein CASSKGGGYETQYF.

The CDR3 region has the DNA TGTGCCAGCAGTTCACTATGGGGGGCCGAAGGGGCCAACGTCCTGACTTTC. Translation: CASSSLWGAEGANVLTF. The rearrangement links TRBV28 to TRBJ2-6; either TRBD1 or TRBD2 may supply D (6 bases each). CDR1 and CDR2 (germline): MDHEN, SYDVKM. The CDR3 totals 17 residues. V dropped 4 bases and J dropped 4 bases, with 17 bases sitting between them.

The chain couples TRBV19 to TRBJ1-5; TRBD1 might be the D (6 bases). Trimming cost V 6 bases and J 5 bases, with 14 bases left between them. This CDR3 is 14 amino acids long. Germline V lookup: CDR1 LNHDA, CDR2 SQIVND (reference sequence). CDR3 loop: CASSQDRKDQPQHF. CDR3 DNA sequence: TGTGCCAGTAGCCAAGACAGGAAGGATCAGCCCCAGCATTTT.

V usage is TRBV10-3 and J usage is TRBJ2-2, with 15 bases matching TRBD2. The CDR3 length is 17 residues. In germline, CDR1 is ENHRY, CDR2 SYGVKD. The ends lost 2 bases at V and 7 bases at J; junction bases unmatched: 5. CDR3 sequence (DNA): TGTGCCATCAGTGAGGGACTAGCGGGGGGGCACGGCGGGGAGCTGTTTTTT. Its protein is CAISEGLAGGHGGELFF.

This CDR3 is CAWGGTIFREKLFF. The CDR3 DNA follows: TGTGCCTGGGGGGGGACGATCTTCAGAGAAAAACTGTTTTTT. The chain carries TRBV30 and TRBJ1-4; TRBD1 is a possible D gene (5 bases). V was trimmed by 5 bases and J by 8 bases, leaving 18 bases between them. The CDR3 contains 14 residues. Germline CDR1 reads GTSNPN; CDR2 reads SVGIG (reference sequence).